The clone carrying this TCR beta chain was detected once. Original processing notes: Reference gene primer amplification gave nucleated cell count estimates. Measured with immunoSEQ multiplex PCR; TCRdb has only the in-frame clones, and not every one. The V and J calls and clone size are taken from that table; D and trimming were inferred from the DNA. The sample gives roughly 23,000 clones, roughly 87% of which show up once; roughly 2.5% is in the top ten. The data derive from a study of blood T cell repertoires in COVID-19. In the study overall: Donors in the United States, Italy and Spain gave samples during acute or convalescent COVID-19. Sample material is recorded as cDNA or gDNA derived from T cells, B-cell-depleted T cells, or PBMCs.

This CDR3 is built from 14 residues. V dropped 9 bases and J dropped 5; count of bases not matched to a gene: 9. CDR1 is WNHNN and CDR2 is SYGVQD in the germline V gene (reference sequence). Input material: peripheral blood. This TCR derives from a man between 65 and 85 years old with acute or convalescent COVID-19. J is TRBJ2-5 and V is TRBV10-1; TRBD2 agrees at 10 bases. CDR3 in DNA: TGCGCCAGAAAAGTAGCGGGGGGCTGGGAGACCCAGTACTTC. It yields the protein CARKVAGGWETQYF.